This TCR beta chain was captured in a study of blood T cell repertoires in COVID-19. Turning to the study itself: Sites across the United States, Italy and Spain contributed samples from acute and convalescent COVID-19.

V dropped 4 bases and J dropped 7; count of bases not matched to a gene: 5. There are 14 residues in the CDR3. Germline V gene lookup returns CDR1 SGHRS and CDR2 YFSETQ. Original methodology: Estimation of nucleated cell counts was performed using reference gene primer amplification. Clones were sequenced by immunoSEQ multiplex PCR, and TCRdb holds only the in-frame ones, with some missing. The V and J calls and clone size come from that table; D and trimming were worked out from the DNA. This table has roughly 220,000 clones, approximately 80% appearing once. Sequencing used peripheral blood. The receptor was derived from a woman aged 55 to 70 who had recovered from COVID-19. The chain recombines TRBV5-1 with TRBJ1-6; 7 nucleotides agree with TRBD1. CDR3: CASSLRGENSPLHF. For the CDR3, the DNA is TGCGCCAGCAGCCTCAGGGGGGAGAATTCACCCCTCCACTTT.